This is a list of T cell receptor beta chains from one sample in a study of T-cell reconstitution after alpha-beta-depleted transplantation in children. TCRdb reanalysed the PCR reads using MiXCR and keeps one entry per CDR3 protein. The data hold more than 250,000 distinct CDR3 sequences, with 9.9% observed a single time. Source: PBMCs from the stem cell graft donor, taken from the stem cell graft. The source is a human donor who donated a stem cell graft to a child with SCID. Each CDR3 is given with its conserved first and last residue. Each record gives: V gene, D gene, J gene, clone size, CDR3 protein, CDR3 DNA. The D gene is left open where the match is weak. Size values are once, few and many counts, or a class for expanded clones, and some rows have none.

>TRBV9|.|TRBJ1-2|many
CASSPDGALYYGYTF
TGTGCCAGCAGCCCGGACGGTGCACTTTACTATGGCTACACCTTC
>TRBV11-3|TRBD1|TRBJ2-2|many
CASSFTGANTGELFF
TGTGCCAGCAGCTTTACAGGGGCGAACACCGGGGAGCTGTTTTTT
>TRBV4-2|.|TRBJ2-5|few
CASSPGSGSETQYF
TGTGCCAGCAGCCCCGGGTCGGGGAGTGAGACCCAGTACTTC
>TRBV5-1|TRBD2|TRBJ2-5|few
CASRAKLLARLAGGQETQYF
TGCGCTAGTCGGGCCAAGCTGCTGGCCCGACTAGCGGGGGGGCAAGAGACCCAGTACTTC
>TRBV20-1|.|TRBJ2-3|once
CSARNLWAIRTDTQYF
TGCAGTGCTAGAAACCTTTGGGCTATCAGGACAGATACGCAGTATTTT
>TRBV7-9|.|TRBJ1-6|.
CASSFGQPNSPLHF
TGTGCCAGCAGCTTCGGGCAACCTAATTCACCCCTCCACTTT
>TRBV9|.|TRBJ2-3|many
CASSVGGGVRTDTQYF
TGTGCCAGCAGCGTAGGAGGGGGGGTTCGCACAGATACGCAGTATTTT
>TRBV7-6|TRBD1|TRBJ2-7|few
CASSRSGQVAYEQYF
TGTGCCAGCAGCCGCTCTGGACAGGTCGCCTACGAGCAGTACTTC
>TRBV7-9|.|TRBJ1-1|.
CASSRRLTENTEAFF
TGTGCCAGCAGCCGGAGGCTGACAGAAAACACTGAAGCTTTCTTT
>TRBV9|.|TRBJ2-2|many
CASGQGPNTGELFF
TGTGCCAGCGGGCAAGGGCCGAACACCGGGGAGCTGTTTTTT
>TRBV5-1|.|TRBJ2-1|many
CASSLGVGYNEQFF
TGCGCCAGCAGCTTGGGAGTGGGCTACAATGAGCAGTTCTTC
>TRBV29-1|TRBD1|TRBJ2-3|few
CSTKTGALTQYF
TGCAGCACAAAGACAGGGGCACTTACGCAGTATTTT
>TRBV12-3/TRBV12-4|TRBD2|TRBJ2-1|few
CASSFPTSGPYNEQFF
TGTGCCAGCAGTTTCCCAACTAGCGGGCCGTACAATGAGCAGTTCTTC
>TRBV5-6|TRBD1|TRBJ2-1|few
CASSWGQGPYNEQFF
TGTGCCAGCAGCTGGGGACAGGGCCCCTACAATGAGCAGTTCTTC
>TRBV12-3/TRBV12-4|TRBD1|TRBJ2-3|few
CASSETGGRRDTQYF
TGTGCCAGCAGCGAGACAGGGGGCAGGAGGGATACGCAGTATTTT
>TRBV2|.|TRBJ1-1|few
CASREHRTENTEAFF
TGTGCCAGCAGGGAACATCGGACAGAGAACACTGAAGCTTTCTTT
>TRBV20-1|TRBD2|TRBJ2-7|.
CSARMVAGGLGEQYF
TGCAGTGCTAGAATGGTAGCGGGGGGGTTAGGGGAGCAGTACTTC
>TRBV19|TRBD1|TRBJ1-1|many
CASSMEGAVTEAFF
TGTGCCAGTAGTATGGAGGGGGCCGTTACTGAAGCTTTCTTT
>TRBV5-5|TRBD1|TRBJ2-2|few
CASSLVPGQVYTGELFF
TGTGCCAGCAGCTTGGTCCCGGGACAGGTGTACACCGGGGAGCTGTTTTTT
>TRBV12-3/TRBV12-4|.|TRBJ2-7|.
CASSGVSYEQYF
TGTGCCAGCAGCGGAGTCTCCTACGAGCAGTACTTC
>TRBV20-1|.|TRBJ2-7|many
CSAWQVNTYEQYF
TGCAGTGCTTGGCAGGTTAATACCTACGAGCAGTACTTC
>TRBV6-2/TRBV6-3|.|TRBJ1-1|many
CASGWGFEAFF
TGTGCCAGCGGCTGGGGGTTTGAAGCTTTCTTT
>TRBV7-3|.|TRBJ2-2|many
CASSLKPRTDTGELFF
TGTGCCAGCAGCTTAAAGCCCAGGACAGACACCGGGGAGCTGTTTTTT
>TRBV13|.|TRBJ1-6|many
CASSLGGVYNSPLHF
TGTGCCAGCAGCTTAGGTGGGGTCTATAATTCACCCCTCCACTTT
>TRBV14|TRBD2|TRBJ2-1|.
CASSLQRGGLNEQFF
TGTGCCAGCAGCCTACAGCGGGGGGGCCTCAATGAGCAGTTCTTC
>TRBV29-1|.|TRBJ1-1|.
CSAEEMNTEAFF
TGCAGCGCTGAGGAAATGAACACTGAAGCTTTCTTT
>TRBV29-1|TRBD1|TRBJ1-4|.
CSVPGQGVEKLFF
TGCAGCGTACCGGGACAGGGGGTCGAAAAACTGTTTTTT
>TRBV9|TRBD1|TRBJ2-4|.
CASSAPGTGDIQYF
TGTGCCAGCAGCGCTCCCGGGACAGGGGACATTCAGTACTTC